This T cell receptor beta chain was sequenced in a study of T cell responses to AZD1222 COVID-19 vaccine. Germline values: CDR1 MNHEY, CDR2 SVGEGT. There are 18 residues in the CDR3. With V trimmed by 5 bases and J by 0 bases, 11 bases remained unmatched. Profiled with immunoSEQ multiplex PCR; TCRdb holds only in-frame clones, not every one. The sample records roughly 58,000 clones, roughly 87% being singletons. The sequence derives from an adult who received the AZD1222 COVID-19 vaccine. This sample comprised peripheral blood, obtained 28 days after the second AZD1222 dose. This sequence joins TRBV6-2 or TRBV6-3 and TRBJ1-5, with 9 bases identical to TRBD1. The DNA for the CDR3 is TGTGCCAGCAGTAACCCGGACAGGGGACCCATTAGCAATCAGCCCCAGCATTTT. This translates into CASSNPDRGPISNQPQHF.